These T cell receptor beta chains were read from a single sample in a study of cytomegalovirus exposure and HLA in healthy donors. Data came from immunoSEQ multiplex PCR; TCRdb stores just in-frame clones and leaves some out. The table includes over 85,000 clones, around 82% detected once. Sequenced input: PBMCs. The receptor set was obtained from a man in his forties or fifties in good health and CMV-seropositive. Both conserved end residues are part of each CDR3. A D gene is named only where the DNA matches it firmly. Size is omitted from some rows. Given values are once, few, many or a class for expanded clones.

TRBJ2-7 | NA | NA | TRBV5-4 | CASSLAMNWRDVRREQYF | TGTGCCAGCAGCTTGGCTATGAACTGGAGGGACGTTCGGCGGGAGCAGTACTTC
TRBJ1-6 | NA | NA | TRBV4-1 | CASSQEKGTGRSLTLHF | TGCGCCAGCAGCCAAGAGAAGGGTACAGGGAGAAGTCTCACCCTCCACTTT
TRBJ2-1 | NA | NA | TRBV25-1 | CASSEFWRDRNEQFF | TGTGCCAGCAGTGAATTCTGGAGGGATCGAAATGAGCAGTTCTTC
TRBJ2-2 | NA | NA | TRBV5-4 | CASSLAKTGELFF | TGTGCCAGCAGCTTGGCCAAAACCGGGGAGCTGTTTTTT
TRBJ2-3 | NA | TRBD2 | TRBV27 | CASSLRETPYPDTQYF | TGTGCCAGCAGTTTGCGGGAGACCCCCTATCCAGATACGCAGTATTTT
TRBJ2-4 | NA | NA | TRBV11-2 | CASSLPDRKNSQYF | TGTGCCAGCAGCTTACCAGACAGAAAAAACAGTCAGTACTTC
TRBJ2-5 | once | NA | TRBV5-4 | CASSDSGTSREGYF | TGTGCCAGCAGTGATTCCGGGACATCAAGAGAAGGGTACTTC
TRBJ1-1 | few | TRBD1 | TRBV30 | CAWRTGGSLIMNTEAFF | TGTGCCTGGAGGACAGGGGGCTCGCTTATTATGAACACTGAAGCTTTCTTT
TRBJ1-1 | NA | TRBD1 | TRBV27 | CASTRTGNTEAFF | TGTGCCAGCACTCGGACAGGGAACACTGAAGCTTTCTTT
TRBJ2-5 | NA | NA | TRBV6-6 | CASILRLERPETQYF | TGTGCCAGCATACTGCGCCTCGAGCGGCCGGAGACCCAGTACTTC
TRBJ2-1 | NA | NA | TRBV27 | CASHGGGREQFF | TGTGCCAGCCATGGGGGGGGGCGGGAGCAGTTCTTC
TRBJ2-7 | NA | TRBD2 | TRBV6-1 | CASSDYASGRLLFSYEQYF | TGTGCCAGCAGTGACTACGCTAGCGGGAGATTACTGTTCTCCTACGAGCAGTACTTC
TRBJ2-5 | NA | TRBD2 | TRBV13 | CASSVLAGQTQYF | TGTGCCAGCAGCGTACTAGCGGGTCAGACCCAGTACTTC
TRBJ1-1 | few | TRBD1 | TRBV7-3 | CASSRQGSTEAFF | TGTGCCAGCAGTAGACAGGGGAGCACTGAAGCTTTCTTT
TRBJ2-5 | NA | TRBD2 | TRBV5-4 | CASSQRGQHQETQYF | TGTGCCAGCAGCCAGCGGGGGCAACACCAAGAGACCCAGTACTTC
TRBJ2-1 | NA | NA | TRBV28 | CASSLVSTAFVRFF | TGTGCCAGCAGTTTAGTGTCGACTGCTTTTGTCCGGTTCTTC
TRBJ2-3 | NA | TRBD2 | TRBV2 | CASLPGLAAGDTQYF | TGTGCCAGCTTACCGGGACTAGCGGCGGGGGATACGCAGTATTTT
TRBJ2-3 | NA | NA | TRBV4-2 | CASSQAAGESTDTQYF | TGTGCCAGCAGCCAAGCGGCAGGGGAGAGCACAGATACGCAGTATTTT
TRBJ2-3 | NA | TRBD2 | TRBV4-1 | CASSSRGSGSLDTQYF | TGCGCCAGCAGCTCTCGCGGTAGCGGGAGTTTGGATACGCAGTATTTT
TRBJ1-5 | NA | TRBD1 | TRBV15 | CATSRGGAQGGQPQHF | TGTGCCACCAGCAGAGGTGGGGCTCAGGGGGGACAGCCCCAGCATTTT
TRBJ1-6 | NA | NA | TRBV7-8 | CASSPSGVSNSPLHF | TGTGCCAGCAGCCCCTCGGGGGTCTCAAATTCACCCCTCCACTTT
TRBJ2-7 | NA | TRBD1 | TRBV5-5 | CASSDRQGSARVEQYF | TGTGCCAGCAGCGACAGACAGGGATCGGCTCGCGTAGAGCAGTACTTC
TRBJ2-3 | NA | NA | TRBV10-1 | CASSGTAGTDTQYF | TGCGCCAGCAGTGGGACGGCGGGGACAGATACGCAGTATTTT
TRBJ1-2 | NA | NA | TRBV2 | CASSETELYGYTF | TGTGCCAGCAGTGAGACAGAGCTCTATGGCTACACCTTC
TRBJ1-2 | NA | TRBD1 | TRBV5-6 | CASSERGHGYTF | TGTGCCAGCAGCGAAAGGGGGCATGGCTACACCTTC
TRBJ2-1 | NA | TRBD2 | TRBV6-1 | CASVLVAGASNEQFF | TGTGCCAGTGTTTTAGTAGCGGGAGCGTCGAATGAGCAGTTCTTC
TRBJ1-2 | NA | NA | TRBV10-3 | CASVGQLNYGYTF | TGTGCAAGCGTGGGGCAGCTTAACTATGGCTACACCTTC
TRBJ2-7 | once | TRBD1 | TRBV5-1 | CASSLSGTGGQIWSYEQYF | TGCGCCAGCAGCTTGTCCGGGACAGGGGGACAAATTTGGTCCTACGAGCAGTACTTC
TRBJ1-4 | NA | TRBD1 | TRBV2 | CAGNVRGGSNEKLFF | TGTGCCGGCAATGTTCGAGGGGGCAGTAATGAAAAACTGTTTTTT
TRBJ1-3 | NA | TRBD1 | TRBV28 | CASRRYGTGSGNTIYF | TGTGCCAGCAGGCGATACGGGACAGGGTCGGGAAACACCATATATTTT
TRBJ2-6 | few | TRBD1 | TRBV10-3 | CAIRGPTGTGTSGANVLTF | TGTGCCATCAGGGGGCCCACCGGGACAGGGACTTCTGGGGCCAACGTCCTGACTTTC
TRBJ2-7 | NA | NA | TRBV5-1 | CASSLGTAWGATYEQYF | TGCGCCAGCAGCTTAGGGACAGCCTGGGGGGCGACCTACGAGCAGTACTTC
TRBJ1-1 | NA | NA | TRBV5-1 | CASSLLTGSFEAFF | TGCGCCAGCAGCTTGTTAACGGGGTCCTTCGAAGCTTTCTTT
TRBJ2-6 | NA | NA | TRBV2 | CASSPRQPSGANVLTF | TGTGCCAGCAGCCCCCGACAGCCCTCTGGGGCCAACGTCCTGACTTTC
TRBJ1-2 | NA | NA | TRBV19 | CASNSGWSGYTF | TGTGCCAGTAATTCGGGGTGGAGCGGCTACACCTTC
TRBJ1-6 | NA | TRBD1 | TRBV2 | CASRTQGAGNSPLHF | TGTGCCAGCAGGACCCAGGGGGCGGGTAATTCACCCCTCCACTTT
TRBJ2-2 | NA | TRBD2 | TRBV5-4 | CASSSRTSGSSGELFF | TGTGCCAGCAGCTCCAGGACTAGCGGTTCTTCCGGGGAGCTGTTTTTT
TRBJ1-2 | NA | TRBD1 | TRBV11-2 | CASSAGQGYGYTF | TGTGCCAGCAGCGCGGGACAGGGCTATGGCTACACCTTC
TRBJ2-7 | NA | TRBD2 | TRBV30 | CAWGRLAGRYEQYF | TGTGCCTGGGGCCGACTAGCGGGACGGTACGAGCAGTACTTC
TRBJ1-1 | NA | NA | TRBV9 | CASSVGNRGDTEAFF | TGTGCCAGCAGCGTAGGTAATCGAGGAGACACTGAAGCTTTCTTT
TRBJ2-1 | NA | TRBD2 | TRBV5-1 | CASSSLAGRYNEQFF | TGCGCCAGCAGCTCACTAGCGGGAAGGTACAATGAGCAGTTCTTC
TRBJ1-4 | once | NA | TRBV7-8 | CASSLNVGGNEKLFF | TGTGCCAGCAGCTTAAACGTGGGGGGTAATGAAAAACTGTTTTTT
TRBJ2-7 | NA | TRBD2 | TRBV7-8 | CASSSSWRETSEQYF | TGTGCCAGCAGCTCCTCTTGGCGGGAGACGAGCGAGCAGTACTTC
TRBJ1-4 | NA | TRBD1 | TRBV7-9 | CSSSSGQGIEKLFF | TGTTCCAGCAGCTCCGGACAGGGGATCGAAAAACTGTTTTTT
TRBJ2-1 | NA | NA | TRBV11-1 | CASSQLATEQFF | TGTGCCAGCAGCCAGCTAGCGACCGAGCAGTTCTTC
TRBJ1-1 | few | NA | TRBV4-1 | CASSLQGNTEAFF | TGCGCCAGCAGCTTACAGGGGAACACTGAAGCTTTCTTT
TRBJ2-7 | NA | TRBD1 | TRBV2 | CASSTTLHRDSSYEQYF | TGTGCCAGCAGTACTACATTACACCGGGACAGCTCCTACGAGCAGTACTTC
TRBJ1-1 | once | NA | TRBV19 | CASTPQPQGRTEAFF | TGTGCCAGTACCCCCCAGCCCCAGGGGCGGACTGAAGCTTTCTTT
TRBJ1-1 | NA | NA | TRBV7-6 | CASSADLGRTEAFF | TGTGCCAGCAGCGCCGACCTGGGGCGCACTGAAGCTTTCTTT
TRBJ1-2 | NA | NA | TRBV6-6 | CASRDRYYGYTF | TGTGCCAGCAGGGACAGATACTATGGCTACACCTTC
TRBJ1-5 | NA | NA | TRBV19 | CASTEAAGFQPQHF | TGTGCCAGTACCGAAGCTGCGGGTTTTCAGCCCCAGCATTTT
TRBJ1-5 | NA | NA | TRBV30 | CAWNQQGLPSGQPQHF | TGTGCCTGGAACCAACAGGGCTTACCATCGGGGCAGCCCCAGCATTTT
TRBJ2-5 | NA | TRBD2 | TRBV7-9 | CASSLATSGGLRTQYF | TGTGCCAGCAGCCTCGCGACTAGCGGGGGCCTAAGGACCCAGTACTTC
TRBJ2-5 | few | TRBD2 | TRBV6-1 | CASSEAGGGAGETQYF | TGTGCCAGCAGTGAAGCGGGCGGGGGGGCAGGAGAGACCCAGTACTTC
TRBJ2-7 | few | TRBD1 | TRBV27 | CASSFSPPGTGGYEQYF | TGTGCCAGCAGTTTCTCGCCCCCCGGGACAGGGGGCTACGAGCAGTACTTC
TRBJ1-3 | NA | NA | TRBV6-5 | CASSYQLSGAGNTIYF | TGTGCCAGCAGTTACCAGCTTTCAGGGGCTGGAAACACCATATATTTT
TRBJ1-4 | NA | TRBD1 | TRBV7-9 | CASSQGQGAEKLFF | TGTGCCAGCAGCCAGGGACAGGGCGCGGAAAAACTGTTTTTT
TRBJ1-1 | few | NA | TRBV6-5 | CASSYRPTGNTEAFF | TGTGCCAGCAGTTACCGACCGACAGGAAACACTGAAGCTTTCTTT
TRBJ2-7 | NA | NA | TRBV11-2 | CASSYDRSSYEQYF | TGTGCCAGCAGCTACGACAGGAGCTCCTACGAGCAGTACTTC